Listed here are 20 T cell receptor beta chains from one sample, sequenced in a study of shared clonotypes between healthy human individuals. Libraries were prepared by immunoSEQ multiplex PCR; TCRdb keeps only in-frame clonotypes and omits some of them. The table records about 1.1 million clones, about 80% of them present only once. Material for sequencing was memory CD4+ T cells from PBMCs. Subset noted: CD45RA-negative fraction. Receptors were obtained from a man between 18 and 29 years old in good health. Some clones in this sample may be carry-over from other donors' samples.

This clone was seen once. The rearrangement links TRBV30 to TRBJ1-6, with 8 positions matching TRBD1. V was clipped by 4 bases and J by 7 bases; unmatched bases: 9. The CDR3 extends over 15 amino acids. The V gene's germline CDR1 is GTSNPN and CDR2 SVGIG (reference sequence). CDR3 nucleotide sequence: TGTGCCTGGACCAGGACAGGGTTTCGGAATTCACCCCTCCACTTT. It is translated as CAWTRTGFRNSPLHF.

The chain recombines TRBV18 with TRBJ1-5; 7 bases are a match to TRBD1. V gave up 3 bases and J gave up 7 bases; unmatched junction bases: 6. The CDR3 has 14 residues. Germline CDR1 is KGHSH and CDR2 is LQKENI. CDR3 in DNA: TGTGCCAGCTCACCGGAACAGGGGCCCCAGCCCCAGCATTTT. Its protein product is CASSPEQGPQPQHF.

The CDR3 is CASSFDSRGPNEQFF. The CDR3 DNA follows: TGTGCCAGCAGTTTCGACAGCCGAGGGCCCAATGAGCAGTTCTTC. This chain joins TRBV27 and TRBJ2-1; D possibly uses TRBD1 or TRBD2 (5 bases each). V gave up 3 bases and J gave up 6 bases, with 15 bases separating them. The CDR3 totals 15 residues. CDR1 is MNHEY, CDR2 SMNVEV, per germline (reference sequence).

The genes are TRBV5-4 and TRBJ2-5, with D hard to call. Germline V CDR1 and CDR2: SGHNT, YYREEE (reference sequence). The CDR3 has 14 residues. The V end lost 2 bases, the J end lost 2 bases, and 10 bases lay between the germline ends. DNA of the CDR3: TGTGCCAGCAGCTTAGGTTCGGATCAAGAGACCCAGTACTTC. Amino acids: CASSLGSDQETQYF.

Only one count was recorded for this clone. This chain connects TRBV6-5 to TRBJ1-3, with a weak D call TRBD1 (6 bases). Germline-derived CDR1 and CDR2 are MNHEY and SVGAGI. The length of the CDR3 is 15 residues. V gave up 6 bases and J gave up 0 bases, with 12 bases separating them. The CDR3 coding sequence is TGTGCCAGCAGACGACAGGCCTCCTCTGGAAACACCATATATTTT. Its protein is CASRRQASSGNTIYF.

The rearrangement links TRBV6-5 to TRBJ2-7, with 10 bases aligning to TRBD1. The CDR3 is made up of 15 amino acids. V lost 5 bases, J lost 5 bases, and 9 bases stayed unmatched. The germline V gene has CDR1 MNHEY and CDR2 SVGAGI. The CDR3 loop reads CASSAPRTGGNEQYF. The CDR3 nucleotides are TGTGCCAGCAGTGCCCCAAGGACAGGGGGAAACGAGCAGTACTTC.

V gene TRBV2 combines with J gene TRBJ2-7, with D perhaps TRBD1 (6 bases). Germline V gene lookup returns CDR1 SNHLY and CDR2 FYNNEI. V lost 6 bases to trimming and J lost 5 bases, with 14 bases between them. The CDR3 has 13 amino acids. The CDR3 loop reads CASRETGQDEQYF. The CDR3, as DNA: TGTGCCAGCAGGGAGACAGGTCAGGACGAGCAGTACTTC.

The chain is built from TRBV4-3 and TRBJ1-2, with D possibly TRBD1 on 6 matching bases. V lost 2 bases and J lost 7, with 17 bases in between. Per germline, CDR1 LGHNA and CDR2 YSLEER. The CDR3 runs 15 residues. The CDR3 loop is CASSQLPGGSSGYTF. DNA for the CDR3: TGCGCCAGCAGCCAACTCCCTGGGGGCTCTAGTGGCTACACCTTC.

The chain uses TRBV7-8 and TRBJ1-1, with a possible D match to TRBD1 (5 bases). In germline, CDR1 is SGHVS, CDR2 FQNEAQ. V was trimmed by 3 bases and J by 3 bases, leaving 8 bases between them. The CDR3 is 13 amino acids. DNA for the CDR3: TGTGCCAGCAGCTTTGGGGGAGACACTGAAGCTTTCTTT. This gives the protein CASSFGGDTEAFF.

The chain couples TRBV4-1 to TRBJ2-7, with 14 bases that match TRBD2. From germline, CDR1 is MGHRA and CDR2 YSYEKL. Trimming cost V 1 base and J 4 bases; bases outside gene matches: 0. The length of the CDR3 is 15 residues. Here the CDR3 reads CASSQGTSGGYEQYF. CDR3 sequence (DNA): TGCGCCAGCAGCCAAGGGACTAGCGGGGGGTACGAGCAGTACTTC.

The genes are TRBV18 and TRBJ2-7; possibly TRBD2 for D (6 bases). Trimming cost V 2 bases and J 0 bases, with 8 bases left between them. In germline, CDR1 is KGHSH, CDR2 LQKENI. The length of the CDR3 is 14 residues. CDR3 residues: CASSPVGGSYEQYF. CDR3 bases: TGTGCCAGCTCACCAGTGGGGGGCTCCTACGAGCAGTACTTC.

The CDR3 reads CASSGGLGGYGYTF. The CDR3 DNA reads TGTGCCAGCAGCGGTGGACTAGGAGGCTATGGCTACACCTTC. The rearrangement joins TRBV5-6 to TRBJ1-2; D gene ambiguous. CDR1 and CDR2 (germline): SGHDT, YYEEEE. The CDR3 consists of 14 residues. The V gene lost 4 bases and the J gene lost 4 bases, with 14 bases spanning the gap.

V gene TRBV6-5 combines with J gene TRBJ2-1; TRBD2 matches 12 bases. Germline CDR1 and CDR2: MNHEY and SVGAGI. V dropped 4 bases and J dropped 3; count of bases not matched to a gene: 4. This CDR3 has 16 amino acids. The CDR3 DNA sequence: TGTGCCAGCAGTTCCAGACTAGCGGGAGTCTACAATGAGCAGTTCTTC. It translates to CASSSRLAGVYNEQFF.

The chain joins TRBV5-1 to TRBJ1-1, with TRBD1 matching over 8 bases. Germline CDR1 SGHRS, CDR2 YFSETQ. The CDR3 runs 15 residues. The ends lost 4 bases at V and 1 base at J; junction bases unmatched: 6. As DNA, the CDR3 is TGCGCCAGCAGCGTGACAGGGGTCCCGAACACTGAAGCTTTCTTT. As protein: CASSVTGVPNTEAFF.

The J gene is TRBJ1-2, the V gene TRBV28; 8 nucleotides match TRBD1. Germline V CDR1 and CDR2: MDHEN, SYDVKM. V was clipped by 1 base and J by 5 bases; unmatched bases: 6. The CDR3 consists of 15 residues. The CDR3 nucleotides read TGTGCCAGCAGTTTATCAGGGGGCGTTAGGTATGGCTACACCTTC. Translation: CASSLSGGVRYGYTF.

In the case of this clone: This specimen includes other DNA sequences encoding the same CDR3. This chain links TRBV5-1 with TRBJ1-1, with D perhaps TRBD1 (6 bases). The V and J ends lost 1 base and 1 base respectively, with 8 bases between them. Germline V gene data show CDR1 as SGHRS and CDR2 as YFSETQ. The CDR3 loop spans 14 amino acids. For the CDR3, the DNA is TGCGCCAGCAGCTTGCTGGGGGCGAACACTGAAGCTTTCTTT. As protein: CASSLLGANTEAFF.

This clone was detected once. The chain employs TRBV11-3 and TRBJ2-2, with 8 bases lining up with TRBD1. Losses at the gene ends were 5 bases for V and 3 bases for J; bases not matched to a gene: 2. The CDR3 is 14 amino acids. The germline CDR1 and CDR2 sequences are SGHNT and YENEEA. CDR3 bases: TGTGCCAGCAGCACACAGGGGGACACCGGGGAGCTGTTTTTT. It is translated as CASSTQGDTGELFF.

V is TRBV2 and J is TRBJ2-1; 7 bases match TRBD2. Germline CDR1 reads SNHLY; CDR2 reads FYNNEI. This CDR3 spans 15 amino acids. V was pared by 5 bases and J by 7 bases, with 11 bases of the junction left unmatched. The CDR3 sequence: CASSPGGSPTNEQFF. The CDR3 nucleotides read TGTGCCAGCAGTCCCGGCGGGAGCCCCACTAATGAGCAGTTCTTC.

The chain carries TRBV28 and TRBJ2-7; D is uncertain. Trimming stripped 5 bases from V and 0 bases from J, with 11 bases between. CDR1 is MDHEN, CDR2 SYDVKM, per germline. This CDR3 is 14 amino acids long. CDR3 loop: CASSISLSSYEQYF. In DNA, the CDR3 is TGTGCCAGCAGTATTTCACTAAGCTCCTACGAGCAGTACTTC.

The rearrangement joins TRBV7-2 to TRBJ2-2; D not certain. The CDR3 has 15 amino acids. Deletions cut 5 bases from V and 8 bases from J, with 18 bases between. Per germline, CDR1 SGHTA and CDR2 FQGNSA. CDR3 coding DNA: TGTGCCAGCAGCCTACGCCTGGCCTTTTTGGGGGAGCTGTTTTTT. This codes for CASSLRLAFLGELFF. Together with reference TRBV7-2 and TRBJ2-2, the CDR3 gives the full variable domain: GAGVSQSPSNKVTEKGKDVELRCDPISGHTALYWYRQSLGQGLEFLIYFQGNSAPDKSGLPSDRFSAERTGGSVSTLTIQRTQQEDSAVYLCASSLRLAFLGELFFGEGSRLTVL.